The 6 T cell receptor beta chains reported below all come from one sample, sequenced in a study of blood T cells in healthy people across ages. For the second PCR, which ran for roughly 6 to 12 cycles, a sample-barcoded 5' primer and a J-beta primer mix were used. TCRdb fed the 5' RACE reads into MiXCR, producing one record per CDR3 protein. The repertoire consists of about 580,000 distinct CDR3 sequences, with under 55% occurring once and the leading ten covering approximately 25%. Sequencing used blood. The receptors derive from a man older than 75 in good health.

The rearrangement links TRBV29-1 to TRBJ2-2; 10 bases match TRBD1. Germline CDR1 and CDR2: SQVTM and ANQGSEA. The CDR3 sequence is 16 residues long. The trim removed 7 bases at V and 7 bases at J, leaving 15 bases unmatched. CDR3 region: CSAKLLGTGDIGELFF. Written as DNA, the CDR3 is TGCAGCGCTAAACTGCTTGGGACAGGGGACATCGGGGAGCTGTTTTTT.

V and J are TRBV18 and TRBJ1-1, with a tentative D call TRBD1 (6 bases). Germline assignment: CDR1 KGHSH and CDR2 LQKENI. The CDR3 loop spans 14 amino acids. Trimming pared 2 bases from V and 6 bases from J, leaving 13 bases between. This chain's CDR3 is CASSPNDRISEAFF. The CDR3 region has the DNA TGTGCCAGCTCACCAAATGACAGGATTTCTGAAGCTTTCTTT.

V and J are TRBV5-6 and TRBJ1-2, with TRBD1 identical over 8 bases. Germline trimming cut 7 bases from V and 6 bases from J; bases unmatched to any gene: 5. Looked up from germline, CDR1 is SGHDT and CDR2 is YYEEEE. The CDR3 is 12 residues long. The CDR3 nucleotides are TGTGCCAGCCGACAGGGGAAGAATGGCTACACCTTC. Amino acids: CASRQGKNGYTF.

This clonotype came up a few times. This chain's CDR3 is CASSLETGRAKNIQYF. The CDR3, as DNA: TGTGCCAGCAGCTTAGAGACAGGGAGGGCCAAAAACATTCAGTACTTC. The J gene is TRBJ2-4, the V gene TRBV7-8; a weak D match, TRBD1 (7 bases). The germline V and J ends were trimmed by 1 base and 1 base, with 11 bases remaining between them. The CDR3 runs to 16 residues. The V gene's germline CDR1 is SGHVS and CDR2 FQNEAQ.

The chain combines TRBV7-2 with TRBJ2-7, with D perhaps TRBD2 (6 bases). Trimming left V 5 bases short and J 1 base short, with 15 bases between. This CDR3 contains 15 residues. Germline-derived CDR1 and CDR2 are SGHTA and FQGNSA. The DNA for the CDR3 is TGTGCCAGCAGCGGGTGGAGTAGCGGTTCCTACGAGCAGTACTTC. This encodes CASSGWSSGSYEQYF.

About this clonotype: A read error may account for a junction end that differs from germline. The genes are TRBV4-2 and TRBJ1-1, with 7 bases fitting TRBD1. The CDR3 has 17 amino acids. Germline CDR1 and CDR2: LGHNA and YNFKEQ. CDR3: CASSKVEGAGRDTEAFF. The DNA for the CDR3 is TGTGCTAGCAGCAAAGTAGAGGGGGCAGGGAGGGACACTGAAGCTTTCTTT.